The 2 T cell receptor beta chains listed next were all sequenced from one sample in a study of HIV-infected patients and healthy controls. Around 530 ng RNA was reverse transcribed with alpha and beta constant-region primers. Using multiplexing indices, alpha and beta chain libraries were generated apart by chain-specific third strand synthesis. Each CDR3 protein is one row after TCRdb ran MiXCR on the 5' RACE reads. The sample has some 4,000 distinct CDR3 sequences, about 8.5% seen once. Roughly three months, about 14 weeks, into antiretroviral therapy, follow-up blood was collected. The repertoire came from unfractionated whole blood and reflected all unsorted peripheral T cells. Sample: blood, taken during antiretroviral therapy. The receptors stem from an adult with HIV infection.

This clonotype is labeled as medium-sized. The chain recombines TRBV6-6 with TRBJ1-2; 12 nucleotides align to TRBD1. V shed 6 bases, J shed 6 bases, and the junction held 14 bases outside the gene matches. CDR1 is MNHNY and CDR2 is SVGAGI in the germline V gene (reference sequence). This CDR3 region has 17 residues. CDR3: CASSKIGTGGSRDGYTF. CDR3 in DNA: TGTGCCAGCAGCAAAATCGGGACAGGGGGCAGTAGGGATGGCTACACCTTC.

This clonotype was observed at least ten times. V gene TRBV20-1 combines with J gene TRBJ2-3; 8 nucleotides match TRBD2. Germline-derived CDR1 and CDR2 are DFQATT and SNEGSKA (reference sequence). J gave up 0 bases and V 2 bases, and 1 base lay outside the gene matches. CDR3 length: 14 residues. CDR3 amino acids: CSARRGGSTDTQYF. The CDR3 DNA reads TGCAGTGCTAGACGCGGGGGGAGCACAGATACGCAGTATTTT.